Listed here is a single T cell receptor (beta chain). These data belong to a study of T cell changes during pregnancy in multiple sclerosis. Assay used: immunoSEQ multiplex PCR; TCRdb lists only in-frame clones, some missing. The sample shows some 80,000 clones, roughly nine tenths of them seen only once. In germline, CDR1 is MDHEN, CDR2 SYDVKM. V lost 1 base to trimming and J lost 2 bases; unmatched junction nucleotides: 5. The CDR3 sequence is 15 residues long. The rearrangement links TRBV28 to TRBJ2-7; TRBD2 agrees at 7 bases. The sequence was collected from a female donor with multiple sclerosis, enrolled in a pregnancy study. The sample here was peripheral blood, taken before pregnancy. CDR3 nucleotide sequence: TGTGCCAGCAGTTTATTCAGGCTAGCGGCCTACGAGCAGTACTTC. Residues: CASSLFRLAAYEQYF.